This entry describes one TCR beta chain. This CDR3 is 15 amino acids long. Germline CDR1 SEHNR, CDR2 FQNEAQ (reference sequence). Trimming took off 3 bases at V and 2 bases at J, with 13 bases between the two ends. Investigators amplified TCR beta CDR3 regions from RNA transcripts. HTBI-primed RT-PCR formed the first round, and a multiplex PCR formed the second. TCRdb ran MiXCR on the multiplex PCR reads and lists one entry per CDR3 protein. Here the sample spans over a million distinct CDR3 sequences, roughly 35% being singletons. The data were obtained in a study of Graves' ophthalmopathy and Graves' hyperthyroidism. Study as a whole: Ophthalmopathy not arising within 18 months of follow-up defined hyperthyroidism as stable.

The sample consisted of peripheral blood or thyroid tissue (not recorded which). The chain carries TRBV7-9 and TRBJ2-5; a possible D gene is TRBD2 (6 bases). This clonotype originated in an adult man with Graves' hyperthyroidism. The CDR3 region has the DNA TGTGCCAGCAGCTTTATTACCGGGACTCAAGAGACCCAGTACTTC. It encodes CASSFITGTQETQYF.